The source of this TCR beta chain is a study of cytomegalovirus exposure and HLA in healthy donors (dated by TCRdb to the late 2010s). About the study as a whole: The roughly 670 repertoires of the first cohort and the 120 or so validation repertoires were produced on the same platform, according to a later analysis. The study aimed to test whether signatures of past pathogen exposure could be identified by cataloging public T cell receptors. Along with the 666-subject first cohort, a separate validation cohort of more than 90 different subjects was used. The study combined high-throughput TCR immunosequencing, statistical association of individual TCRs with disease status, and machine learning to predict cytomegalovirus infection status. The paper as a whole reports these results and caveats: In both the original and validation cohorts, the classifier was reported to diagnose cytomegalovirus status with high specificity and sensitivity. Most TCR sequences were observed very rarely across donors, whereas some public TCRs were present in many individuals. In a later analysis, TCRs clustered in the first cohort were found to also tend to co-occur in the approximately 110 validation repertoires, with approximately 93% of cluster scores above 0. The study gave a list of around 170 TCR beta chains associated with cytomegalovirus. The authors suggested that the approach could potentially be extended to other disease states and immunological phenotypes. A later analysis lacked HLA typing for the validation cohort, so it scored co-occurrence in that cohort across all 120 repertoires. A few of the identified cytomegalovirus-associated TCR beta chains were confirmed in vitro to be specific for cytomegalovirus antigens.

In regard to this clone: Its antigen is still unknown. Base qualities are missing; no much larger clone stands one base away.

From its cysteine to its phenylalanine, the CDR3 spans 17 amino acids. The kept DNA is CDR3 alone, 51 bases in frame from the first base. CDR1 PRHDT and CDR2 FYEKMQ are derived from the germline V gene (reference sequence). Clipping removes 3 bases from V and 0 bases from J, with 9 as the unmatched junction base count. The method was the immunoSEQ multiplex PCR assay. Regarding the original processing steps: To diagnose cytomegalovirus status from the catalog of TCR beta chain sequences, a statistical classification framework was built. TCRdb holds this immuneACCESS table with in-frame rearrangements only. Some clones are missing; in checked studies, unresolved V genes explain under half, and the rest has no known cause. V and J calls and clone size come straight from that table; D and trimming were deduced from the DNA. The sample records 250,000 to 400,000 clones, around 90% of which are singletons. The top ten constitute around 1% of the sample.

Donors formed part of the validation cohort, which comprised 95 to 150 subjects and was distinct from the first cohort of 550 to 850 subjects. The chain was built from TRBV13 and TRBJ2-5; TRBD2 lines up with 8 middle nucleotides. This receptor was obtained from a man aged 30 to 45 in good health and CMV-seronegative. Specimen: PBMCs. This receptor carries the CDR3 CASSFRFSGVYQETQYF. The base sequence is TGTGCCAGCAGCTTTCGGTTTAGCGGGGTGTACCAAGAGACCCAGTACTTC.